This TCR beta chain was identified in a study of T-cell reconstitution after alpha-beta-depleted transplantation in children. It was with unique molecular identifiers that the TCRbeta library was prepared. TCRdb itself ran the PCR reads through MiXCR, one entry per CDR3 protein. The table shows some 500,000 distinct CDR3 sequences, with around 18% occurring only once. The CDR3 runs to 13 residues. The V gene lost 3 bases and the J gene lost 0 bases, with 3 bases spanning the gap. Germline V lookup: CDR1 LNHDA, CDR2 SQIVND (reference sequence). This clonotype occurred a few times. The TCR was taken from a human donor who donated a stem cell graft to a child with acute lymphoblastic leukemia. Sequencing was performed on PBMCs from the stem cell graft donor, taken from the stem cell graft. This chain joins TRBV19 and TRBJ2-1; D gene uncertain. The CDR3 region has the DNA TGTGCCAGTAGTATGGCCTCCTACAATGAGCAGTTCTTC. Its protein product is CASSMASYNEQFF.